These 11 T cell receptor beta chains were sequenced from one sample in a study of blood T cell repertoires in COVID-19. Profiled with immunoSEQ multiplex PCR; TCRdb holds only in-frame clones, not every one. In the table there are around 400,000 clones, more than 85% of which are singletons. The specimen sequenced was PBMCs or T cells enriched from blood (not recorded which). These TCRs come from a woman between 40 and 55 years old who had been exposed to COVID-19.

J is TRBJ1-1 and V is TRBV15; tentative D call: TRBD1 (6 bases). Trimming stripped 0 bases from V and 4 bases from J, with 9 bases between. This CDR3 contains 14 residues. Germline values: CDR1 LNHNV, CDR2 YYDKDF (reference sequence). The CDR3 nucleotides read TGTGCCACCAGCAGAGATCTACAGGGCACTGAAGCTTTCTTT. It translates to CATSRDLQGTEAFF.

The genes are TRBV3-1 (or the pseudogene TRBV3-2) and TRBJ2-2; 9 bases map to TRBD2. The CDR3 has 16 residues. Germline lookup yields CDR1 LGHDT and CDR2 YNNKEL (reference sequence). The ends lost 4 bases at V and 7 bases at J; junction bases unmatched: 10. The CDR3 sequence: CASSLWSGGRFGELFF. The CDR3 coding sequence is TGTGCCAGCAGCCTTTGGAGCGGGGGGCGGTTCGGGGAGCTGTTTTTT.

This clone was recorded only once. The rearrangement joins TRBV27 to TRBJ1-5, with 9 bases aligning to TRBD1. The CDR3 is 16 amino acids. The V segment lost 5 bases and the J segment 4 bases; nucleotides outside the gene matches: 9. Germline CDR1 MNHEY, CDR2 SMNVEV (reference sequence). For the CDR3, the DNA is TGTGCCAGCAGTAAAGTAGGACAGGGGTCTAATCAGCCCCAGCATTTT. Its protein is CASSKVGQGSNQPQHF.

The chain has TRBV15 and TRBJ2-3; 10 positions agree with TRBD2. Germline V gene sequence: CDR1 LNHNV, CDR2 YYDKDF (reference sequence). The CDR3 contains 15 residues. V trimming: 3 bases; J trimming: 7 bases; junction bases outside the gene matches: 7. The chain's CDR3 is CATSSRAGGPNTQYF. DNA for the CDR3: TGTGCCACCAGCAGTCGAGCGGGAGGGCCAAATACGCAGTATTTT.

This chain joins TRBV7-9 and TRBJ1-1, with a possible D match to TRBD1 (6 bases). The V end lost 1 base, the J end lost 0 bases, and 9 bases lay between the germline ends. This CDR3 spans 15 amino acids. CDR1 is SEHNR, CDR2 FQNEAQ, per germline (reference sequence). CDR3 residues: CASSLGTGMNTEAFF. Here the CDR3 DNA reads TGTGCCAGCAGCTTAGGTACAGGGATGAACACTGAAGCTTTCTTT.

This sequence joins TRBV6-5 and TRBJ1-6; no definite D call. Germline V gene data show CDR1 as MNHEY and CDR2 as SVGAGI. Between the trimmed V and J ends, which lost 7 bases and 7 bases, there was a span of 11 bases. This CDR3 has 13 amino acids. The CDR3 nucleotides are TGTGCCAGCAAGGTGACGGGGAATTCACCCCTCCACTTT. Its translation is CASKVTGNSPLHF.

This clone appeared a few times. The CDR3 is CATSTYREDAQPQHF. The CDR3 DNA sequence: TGTGCCACCAGCACTTACAGGGAAGACGCTCAGCCCCAGCATTTT. The chain joins TRBV15 to TRBJ1-5; TRBD1 might be the D (6 bases). Germline loops: CDR1 LNHNV, CDR2 YYDKDF (reference sequence). With 4 bases removed from V and 6 bases from J, the gap between germline ends came to 16 bases. This CDR3 spans 15 amino acids.

This clone was recorded a few times. V is TRBV5-4 and J is TRBJ1-1; 8 nucleotides agree with TRBD1. The CDR3 spans 16 residues. V was pared by 4 bases and J by 1 base, with 9 bases of the junction left unmatched. Germline CDR1 and CDR2: SGHNT and YYREEE (reference sequence). CDR3 region: CASSTKRGQGNTEAFF. The CDR3 nucleotides are TGTGCCAGCAGCACCAAACGAGGACAGGGGAACACTGAAGCTTTCTTT.

The chain employs TRBV4-1 and TRBJ1-1; the match to TRBD1 covers 7 bases. V trimming: 0 bases; J trimming: 1 base; junction bases outside the gene matches: 5. Germline CDR1 and CDR2: MGHRA and YSYEKL. The CDR3 covers 16 residues. The DNA of the CDR3 is TGCGCCAGCAGCCAAGATTACGGGACAGCGAACACTGAAGCTTTCTTT. It translates to CASSQDYGTANTEAFF.

This chain links TRBV27 with TRBJ1-2, with 11 bases identical to TRBD1. The CDR3 extends over 16 amino acids. The germline V gene encodes CDR1 MNHEY and CDR2 SMNVEV (reference sequence). V dropped 6 bases and J dropped 8; count of bases not matched to a gene: 14. The DNA for the CDR3 is TGTGCCAGCAGCTCCCGAGCCGGACAGGGGGCGAGCGGCTACACCTTC. It is translated as CASSSRAGQGASGYTF.

The V and J genes are TRBV3-1 (or the pseudogene TRBV3-2) and TRBJ1-6; D is uncertain. V was cut by 1 base and J by 7 bases, with 8 bases left in between. Germline V gene sequence: CDR1 LGHDT, CDR2 YNNKEL (reference sequence). The CDR3 has 14 residues. CDR3 bases: TGTGCCAGCAGCCAAGTCGGGTCCAATTCACCCCTCCACTTT. Amino acids: CASSQVGSNSPLHF.